This T cell receptor beta chain derives from a study of cytomegalovirus exposure and HLA in healthy donors. Notes on the study in general: Reports state that TCR beta sequences accurately predicted most subjects' HLA-A and HLA-B alleles. Within the data, a cluster of highly shared sequence variants was likely a sequencing artifact.

In regard to this clone: The target antigen is unknown.

V shed 4 bases and J shed 0 bases, with 9 bases lying between them. The CDR3 contains 14 residues. The germline gives CDR1 SNHLY, CDR2 FYNNEI. Vbeta (60) and Jbeta (13) primers were used in the PCR. The assay was immunoSEQ multiplex PCR, and TCRdb's table has in-frame clones only and misses some. This sample carries over 100,000 clones, with roughly 1.7% going to the ten biggest clones. Sample: PBMCs. The chain couples TRBV2 to TRBJ2-5, with D perhaps TRBD2 (5 bases). This clonotype was obtained from a woman between 35 and 50 years old in good health and CMV-seropositive. The DNA for the CDR3 is TGTGCCAGCAGTGCCGGGATGTACCAAGAGACCCAGTACTTC. It encodes CASSAGMYQETQYF. The complete variable domain, with remaining parts taken from reference TRBV2 and TRBJ2-5, reads EPEVTQTPSHQVTQMGQEVILRCVPISNHLYFYWYRQILGQKVEFLVSFYNNEISEKSEIFDDQFSVERPDGSNFTLKIRSTKLEDSAMYFCASSAGMYQETQYFGPGTRLLVL.